Detailed here is one T cell receptor (beta chain). Its antigen is as yet unknown. Healthy bone marrow donors made up the donors. This sample stems from a study of cytomegalovirus exposure and HLA in healthy donors. CDR1 is SGHTA and CDR2 is FQGNSA in the germline V gene. Trimming took 7 bases from V and 2 from J, leaving 21 bases between them. The CDR3 contains 16 residues. Whole-study findings and limits: The productive fraction for most TCR beta V segments was about 87% or about 30% in an earlier analysis. The study carried out a later analysis of TCR beta sequences. It associated around 17,000 of them with specific HLA alleles at a false discovery rate of 0.05. Later analysis indicated greater clonal expansion among HLA-associated TCR beta chains than among equally common other chains.

With 60 Vbeta and 13 Jbeta primers, the PCR was carried out. Data came from immunoSEQ multiplex PCR; TCRdb stores just in-frame clones and leaves some out. The sample includes some 150,000 clones, roughly 79% of them seen just once. The source material was PBMCs. The clonotype was recovered from a woman aged 40 to 50 in good health and CMV-seronegative. The V gene is TRBV7-2, the J gene TRBJ2-7, with TRBD2 as a possible D gene (6 bases). In nucleotides, the CDR3 is TGTGCCAGCACCCCGAGAGTGGGGGGACGAACCTACGAGCAGTACTTC. This gives the protein CASTPRVGGRTYEQYF.